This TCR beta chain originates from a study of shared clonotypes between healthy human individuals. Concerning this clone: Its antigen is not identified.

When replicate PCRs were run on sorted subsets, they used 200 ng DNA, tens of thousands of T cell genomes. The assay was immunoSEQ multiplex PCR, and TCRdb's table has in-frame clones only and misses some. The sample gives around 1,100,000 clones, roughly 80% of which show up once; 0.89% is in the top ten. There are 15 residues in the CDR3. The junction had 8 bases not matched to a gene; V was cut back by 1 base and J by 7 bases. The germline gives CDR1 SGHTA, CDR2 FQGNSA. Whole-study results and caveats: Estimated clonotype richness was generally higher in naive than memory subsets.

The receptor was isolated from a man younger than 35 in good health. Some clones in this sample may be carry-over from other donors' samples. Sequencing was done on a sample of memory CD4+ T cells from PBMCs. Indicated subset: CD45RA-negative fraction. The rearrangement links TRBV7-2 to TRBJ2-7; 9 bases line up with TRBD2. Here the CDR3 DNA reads TGTGCCAGCAGCTTAGAATTAGCGGGAGTCCGGGAGCAGTACTTC. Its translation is CASSLELAGVREQYF. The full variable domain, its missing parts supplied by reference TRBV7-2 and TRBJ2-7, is GAGVSQSPSNKVTEKGKDVELRCDPISGHTALYWYRQSLGQGLEFLIYFQGNSAPDKSGLPSDRFSAERTGGSVSTLTIQRTQQEDSAVYLCASSLELAGVREQYFGPGTRLTVT.